This passage covers 3 T cell receptor beta chains from one sample sequenced in a study of response to subunit inactivated influenza vaccine. TCRdb re-derived calls from the RT-PCR reads in MiXCR, one entry per CDR3 protein. The sample holds 280,000 or so distinct CDR3 sequences, 21% seen once. Sequencing used PBMCs from blood, obtained about 19 months after vaccination. These TCRs come from a man in his fifties or sixties who received an inactivated influenza vaccine.

The chain carries TRBV10-3 and TRBJ2-2; D gene uncertain. CDR3 size: 14 residues. Per the germline V gene, CDR1 is ENHRY and CDR2 is SYGVKD. V was pared by 6 bases and J by 4 bases, with 12 bases between. This CDR3 reads CAISVDLSTGELFF. In DNA, the CDR3 is TGTGCCATCAGCGTTGATTTGAGCACCGGGGAGCTGTTTTTT.

Ten or more counts support this clonotype. The V and J genes are TRBV7-6 and TRBJ2-5; D gene uncertain. Per germline, CDR1 SGHVS and CDR2 FNYEAQ. V shed 2 bases and J shed 0 bases, with 13 bases lying between them. CDR3 length: 16 residues. The CDR3 loop is CASSLRSPSNQETQYF. CDR3 bases: TGTGCCAGCAGCTTAAGATCCCCCAGTAACCAAGAGACCCAGTACTTC.

CDR3 loop: CASSEGLGNQPQHF. Written as DNA, the CDR3 is TGTGCCAGCAGCGAAGGACTTGGCAATCAGCCCCAGCATTTT. This chain links TRBV3-1 with TRBJ1-5; D uncertain. V lost 5 bases and J 2 bases, leaving 10 bases between the germline ends. Germline-derived CDR1 and CDR2 are LGHDT and YNNKEL (reference sequence). The CDR3 spans 14 residues.